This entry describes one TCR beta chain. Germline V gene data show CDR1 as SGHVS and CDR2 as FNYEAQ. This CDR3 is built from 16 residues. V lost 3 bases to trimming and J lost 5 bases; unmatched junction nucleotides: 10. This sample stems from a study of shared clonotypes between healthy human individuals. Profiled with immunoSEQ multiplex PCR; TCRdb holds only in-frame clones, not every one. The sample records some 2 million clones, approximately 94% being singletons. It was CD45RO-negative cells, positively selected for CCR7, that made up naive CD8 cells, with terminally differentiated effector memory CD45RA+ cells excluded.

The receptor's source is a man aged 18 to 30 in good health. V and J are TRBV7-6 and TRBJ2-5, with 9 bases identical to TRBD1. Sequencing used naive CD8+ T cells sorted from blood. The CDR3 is CASSLARTGEYETQYF. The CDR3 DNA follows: TGTGCCAGCAGCTTGGCCAGGACAGGGGAGTATGAGACCCAGTACTTC.